This T cell receptor (beta chain) stems from a study of T cells in Graves' hyperthyroidism and ophthalmopathy. Overall study results and limits: Appearing also in blood were most of the thyroid clonotypes expanded above 0.001.

Trimming took off 6 bases at V and 4 bases at J, with 9 bases between the two ends. The CDR3 runs to 12 residues. Germline V gene lookup returns CDR1 PRHDT and CDR2 FYEKMQ (reference sequence). Used for diagnoses were clinical symptoms, serum thyroxine and TRAb, thyroid ultrasound and orbital computed tomography. Regions amplified from RNA transcripts were the TCR beta CDR3 regions. The TCR CDR3 was amplified in a first-round RT-PCR using the HTBI primer set. Each CDR3 protein gets one entry after TCRdb re-called the multiplex PCR reads with MiXCR. The sample shows around 620,000 distinct CDR3 sequences, about half of them seen only once. At least ten counts were recorded for this clonotype. The antigen is undetermined.

The source of this sequence is an adult woman with Graves' disease, either hyperthyroidism or ophthalmopathy (not recorded which). The specimen was peripheral blood or thyroid tissue (not recorded which). The chain joins TRBV13 to TRBJ2-5; D is uncertain. The CDR3 is CASSERPETQYF. CDR3 DNA sequence: TGTGCCAGCAGTGAGCGCCCAGAGACCCAGTACTTC.